The 8 T cell receptor beta chains below all came from one sample that was sequenced in a study of regulatory T cells in long-lasting Graves disease. Time point of the sample: newly diagnosed GD, antithyroid drugs for less than 3 months. From RNA extracted from PBMCs, the TCR library was made. CDR3 regions were amplified by Arm-PCR using iRepertoire HTBI primers to build TCR beta libraries. TCRdb fed the multiplex PCR reads into MiXCR, producing one record per CDR3 protein. The sample contains 250,000 or so distinct CDR3 sequences, around a sixth of which appear only once. This same sample was also part of a study on T cells in Graves' hyperthyroidism and ophthalmopathy.

This specimen consisted of peripheral blood mononuclear cells (PBMCs), obtained at new diagnosis, from a patient treated with antithyroid drugs. The receptor source for this set is a woman younger than 45 with Graves disease.

V is TRBV7-2 and J is TRBJ2-1; 13 positions match TRBD2. The DNA end is a closer match to TRBJ2-5, so the J assignment may be wrong. The CDR3 totals 19 residues. Germline CDR1 reads SGHTA; CDR2 reads FQGNSA. This CDR3 is CASSSFPRLAGGNQETQYF. CDR3 bases: TGTGCCAGCAGCTCCTTTCCCCGACTAGCGGGGGGTAATCAAGAGACCCAGTACTTC.

The CDR3 coding sequence is TGTGCCAGCAGCTCCCGGGCCGAGGACACTGAAGCTTTCTTT. The encoded protein is CASSSRAEDTEAFF. J is TRBJ1-1 and V is TRBV5-4; D is unclear. CDR1 is SGHNT, CDR2 YYREEE, per germline (reference sequence). CDR3 size: 14 residues. The ends were cut back, 3 bases at V and 3 bases at J, with 12 bases in the middle.

This clonotype appeared many times. This chain joins TRBV4-2 and TRBJ1-2; D unclear. Germline CDR1 reads LGHNA; CDR2 reads YNFKEQ. The CDR3 spans 15 residues. V was clipped by 0 bases and J by 3 bases, with 11 bases between them. In nucleotides, the CDR3 is TGTGCCAGCAGCCAAGATCCCCCCACAGACTATGGCTACACCTTC. It is translated as CASSQDPPTDYGYTF.

At least ten counts were recorded for this clonotype. V and J are TRBV2 and TRBJ2-5; no clear D. The CDR3 is 13 residues long. V shed 5 bases and J shed 2 bases, with 9 bases lying between them. Germline lookup yields CDR1 SNHLY and CDR2 FYNNEI. The CDR3: CASSQTQQETQYF. The CDR3 bases are TGTGCCAGCAGTCAGACACAACAAGAGACCCAGTACTTC.

This clonotype was observed at least ten times. The chain recombines TRBV5-5 with TRBJ2-5, with D perhaps TRBD1 (5 bases). Trimming took off 1 base at V and 7 bases at J, with 11 bases between the two ends. Germline lookup yields CDR1 SGHKS and CDR2 YYEKEE (reference sequence). The CDR3 has 13 amino acids. CDR3 coding DNA: TGTGCCAGCAGCTTGACAGGCGAGGCGACCCAGTACTTC. Its translation: CASSLTGEATQYF.

This clonotype was recorded at least ten times. The chain joins TRBV12-3 or TRBV12-4 to TRBJ2-5, with D maybe TRBD1 (6 bases). Trimming took 2 bases from V and 0 from J, leaving 16 bases between them. This CDR3 is built from 17 residues. CDR3 residues: CASSLSGARGYQETQYF. The CDR3, as DNA: TGTGCCAGCAGTTTAAGTGGGGCGAGGGGGTACCAAGAGACCCAGTACTTC.

V usage is TRBV24-1 and J usage is TRBJ2-1; D tentatively fits TRBD1 or TRBD2 (6 bases each). There are 16 residues in the CDR3. Germline CDR1 and CDR2: KGHDR and SFDVKD. The V end lost 3 bases, the J end lost 6 bases, and 17 bases lay between the germline ends. This chain's CDR3 is CATSDPGGGAVNEQFF. The CDR3 DNA is TGTGCCACCAGTGATCCCGGAGGGGGAGCCGTCAATGAGCAGTTCTTC.

This clonotype occurred many times. This chain links TRBV12-5 with TRBJ2-3; 15 nucleotides line up with TRBD2. The V segment lost 0 bases and the J segment 0 bases; nucleotides outside the gene matches: 7. Per the germline V gene, CDR1 is LGHNT and CDR2 is FRNRAP. This CDR3 is 20 amino acids long. The CDR3 DNA reads as TGTGCTAGTGGTTTGGTAGTCGGACTAGCGGGGGGGCAGAGCACAGATACGCAGTATTTT. This translates into CASGLVVGLAGGQSTDTQYF.